The next 13 T cell receptor beta chains were all read from a single sample in a study of blood T cell repertoires in COVID-19. Clones were read by immunoSEQ multiplex PCR, and TCRdb kept only the in-frame ones, dropping some. Seen here are some 250,000 clones, 86% observed once, and the top ten hold roughly 3%. Sequencing was carried out using peripheral blood. The receptors derive from a woman in her thirties who had recovered from COVID-19.

The V gene is TRBV11-2, the J gene TRBJ2-5; tentatively, D is TRBD1 (6 bases). The germline V gene encodes CDR1 SGHAT and CDR2 FQNNGV. V lost 1 base to trimming and J lost 0 bases, with 15 bases between them. The CDR3 runs 17 residues. CDR3 DNA: TGTGCCAGCAGCTTAGTTCGCGGACAGAAGTACCAAGAGACCCAGTACTTC. It translates to CASSLVRGQKYQETQYF.

The rearrangement uses TRBV5-4 and TRBJ1-2, with a tentative D call TRBD1 (6 bases). Germline-derived CDR1 and CDR2 are SGHNT and YYREEE (reference sequence). V lost 2 bases and J lost 2, with 10 bases in between. This CDR3 spans 14 amino acids. In nucleotides, the CDR3 is TGTGCCAGCAGCTTAGGACAGCAGAACTATGGCTACACCTTC. Encoded protein: CASSLGQQNYGYTF.

This clone occurred once. V is TRBV9 and J is TRBJ1-2; TRBD1 matches 7 bases. This CDR3 region has 15 residues. The V and J ends lost 4 bases and 4 bases, in that order; junction bases with no gene match: 10. The germline CDR1 and CDR2 sequences are SGDLS and YYNGEE. CDR3 loop: CASSRQGRGFYGYTF. Here the CDR3 DNA reads TGTGCCAGCAGCCGACAGGGTCGGGGGTTCTATGGCTACACCTTC.

The chain has TRBV12-3 or TRBV12-4 and TRBJ1-6; no reliable D call. The CDR3 sequence is 13 residues long. Trimming cost V 1 base and J 7 bases, with 5 bases left between them. DNA of the CDR3: TGTGCCAGCAGTTTAGTCGTGAATTCACCCCTCCACTTT. Translation gives CASSLVVNSPLHF.

The CDR3, as DNA: TGTGCCAGTAGTATAGGGTCAGGGTACACTGAAGCTTTCTTT. The encoded protein is CASSIGSGYTEAFF. The chain uses TRBV19 and TRBJ1-1; a possible D gene is TRBD1 (5 bases). The CDR3 contains 14 residues. Trimming left V 1 base short and J 3 bases short, with 9 bases between. The germline V gene has CDR1 LNHDA and CDR2 SQIVND (reference sequence).

The chain links TRBV10-1 to TRBJ2-2, with D perhaps TRBD1 (5 bases). V lost 2 bases to trimming and J lost 3 bases, with 7 bases between them. The CDR3 length is 14 residues. Germline-derived CDR1 and CDR2 are WNHNN and SYGVQD (reference sequence). DNA for the CDR3: TGCGCCAGCAGTGAGGACAGCTACACCGGGGAGCTGTTTTTT. Its translation: CASSEDSYTGELFF.

The V and J genes are TRBV4-1 and TRBJ2-3; 11 bases map to TRBD2. Germline V lookup: CDR1 MGHRA, CDR2 YSYEKL. Trimming took 0 bases from V and 5 from J; bases not matched to a gene: 7. The CDR3 runs to 17 residues. The CDR3 sequence: CASSQDALAGGQDTQYF. CDR3 DNA: TGCGCCAGCAGCCAAGATGCTCTAGCGGGGGGCCAAGATACGCAGTATTTT.

The V gene is TRBV30, the J gene TRBJ2-1; tentatively, D is TRBD2 (5 bases). Trimming left V 4 bases short and J 0 bases short, with 16 bases between. Germline values: CDR1 GTSNPN, CDR2 SVGIG (reference sequence). This CDR3 has 16 residues. The CDR3 bases are TGTGCCTGGACTCCCCCGGGGTCTTTCTCCTACAATGAGCAGTTCTTC. Its protein product is CAWTPPGSFSYNEQFF.

This clone was picked up one time. This chain links TRBV3-1 (or the pseudogene TRBV3-2) with TRBJ1-3; D gene uncertain. Trimming took off 0 bases at V and 7 bases at J, with 7 bases between the two ends. The CDR3 is 13 amino acids. In germline, CDR1 is LGHDT, CDR2 YNNKEL (reference sequence). Here the CDR3 DNA reads TGTGCCAGCAGCCAAGAGGGAGGGAACACCATATATTTT. Residues: CASSQEGGNTIYF.

This sequence joins TRBV7-9 and TRBJ1-5, with no clear D. Germline CDR1 reads SEHNR; CDR2 reads FQNEAQ (reference sequence). CDR3 size: 17 residues. The V and J ends lost 5 bases and 2 bases respectively, with 19 bases between them. CDR3 sequence: CASSPGSQAWGNQPQHF. The CDR3 nucleotides are TGTGCCAGCAGCCCCGGGAGCCAGGCTTGGGGCAATCAGCCCCAGCATTTT.

The chain uses TRBV5-4 and TRBJ1-2; D remains unclear. V gave up 4 bases and J gave up 2 bases, with 9 bases separating them. Per germline, CDR1 SGHNT and CDR2 YYREEE (reference sequence). The CDR3 contains 13 residues. The CDR3 loop reads CASSMDSNYGYTF. CDR3 nucleotides: TGTGCCAGCAGCATGGACTCAAACTATGGCTACACCTTC.

V gene TRBV2 combines with J gene TRBJ2-2; 8 bases align to TRBD1. Germline CDR1 is SNHLY and CDR2 is FYNNEI. V was pared by 7 bases and J by 1 base, with 2 bases of the junction left unmatched. The CDR3 consists of 14 residues. CDR3 amino acids: CASTGQGNTGELFF. The CDR3 DNA is TGTGCCAGCACCGGACAGGGGAACACCGGGGAGCTGTTTTTT.

Only a few counts were recorded for this clone. The chain joins TRBV12-3 or TRBV12-4 to TRBJ2-1; D not resolved. The CDR3 has 11 amino acids. V was shortened by 4 bases and J by 12 bases, with 10 bases between the two germline ends. Here the CDR3 reads CASSSTFVQFF. The CDR3 DNA follows: TGTGCCAGCAGTTCAACATTTGTGCAGTTCTTC.